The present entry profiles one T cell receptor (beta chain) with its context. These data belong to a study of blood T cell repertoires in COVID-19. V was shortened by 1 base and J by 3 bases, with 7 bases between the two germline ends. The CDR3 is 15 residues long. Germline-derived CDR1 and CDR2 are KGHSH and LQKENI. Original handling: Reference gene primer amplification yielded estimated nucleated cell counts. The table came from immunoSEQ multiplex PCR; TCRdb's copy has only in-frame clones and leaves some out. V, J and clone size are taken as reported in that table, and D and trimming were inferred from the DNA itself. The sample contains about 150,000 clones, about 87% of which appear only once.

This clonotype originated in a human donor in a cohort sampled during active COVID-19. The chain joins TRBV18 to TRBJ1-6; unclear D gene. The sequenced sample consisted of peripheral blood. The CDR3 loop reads CASSPLPVYNSPLHF. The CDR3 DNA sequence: TGTGCCAGCTCACCACTTCCGGTCTATAATTCACCCCTCCACTTT.